This T cell receptor beta chain was sequenced in a study of PD-L1 blockade in urothelial cancer. Looking at the study overall: About 90% of the roughly 29 patients were men who had bladder-origin urothelial cancer. The researchers analyzed blood 3 weeks (second dose) and 6 weeks after treatment start.

The assay was immunoSEQ multiplex PCR, and TCRdb's table has in-frame clones only and misses some. The table includes 130,000 or so clones, about four fifths detected once. This CDR3 has 13 amino acids. Germline V lookup: CDR1 SGHVS, CDR2 FQNEAQ. V lost 6 bases and J 3 bases, leaving 12 bases between the germline ends. Time point denoted: pretreatment peripheral blood. This chain uses TRBV7-8 with TRBJ2-7; a weak D match, TRBD2 (6 bases). This sequence originates from a man aged 50 to 59 with urothelial cancer. Specimen: PBMCs, collected around atezolizumab (anti-PD-L1) treatment. The CDR3, as DNA: TGTGCCAGCAGACGCCTTAGCGGCTACGAGCAGTACTTC. It specifies CASRRLSGYEQYF.